The 16 T cell receptor beta chains below come from one sample, sequenced in a study of T cell repertoires in cytomegalovirus infection. Their target antigens are unknown. One entry per CDR3 protein results from TCRdb running MiXCR on the reads. The table has about 890,000 distinct CDR3 sequences, about a third seen once. Sequenced here: cultured CD8+ T cells from PBMCs, sampled from culture after CMV antigen stimulation. These receptors all stem from a human donor in good health (CMV status not recorded). Some clones in this sample may be carry-over from other donors' samples.

Concerning this clonotype itself: This sequence may be a read error, since a much larger clone differs from it by one base. V usage is TRBV7-6 and J usage is TRBJ2-2; D remains unclear. CDR1 SGHVS and CDR2 FNYEAQ come from the germline V gene. This CDR3 has 14 amino acids. V was pared by 6 bases and J by 4 bases, with 12 bases between. CDR3 DNA: TGTGCCAGCAGTTTTGTGTGGGCCACCGGGGAGCTGTTTTTT. It specifies CASSFVWATGELFF.

This chain joins TRBV6-1 and TRBJ2-7; perhaps TRBD1 as D (6 bases). The CDR3 runs 15 residues. Trimming shortened V by 1 base and J by 3 bases, and 13 bases separated the two germline ends. Germline V gives CDR1 MNHNS, CDR2 SASEGT. Written as DNA, the CDR3 is TGTGCCAGCAGTGAAGAGTGGACAGCGGACTACGAGCAGTACTTC. This gives the protein CASSEEWTADYEQYF.

The chain carries TRBV24-1 and TRBJ1-2; tentative D call: TRBD1 (5 bases). Per the germline V gene, CDR1 is KGHDR and CDR2 is SFDVKD. V shed 3 bases and J shed 2 bases, with 12 bases lying between them. The CDR3 sequence is 15 residues long. CDR3 region: CATSDPLSGNYGYTF. The CDR3, as DNA: TGTGCCACCAGTGATCCCCTCTCAGGGAACTATGGCTACACCTTC.

This clonotype was found a few times. The V call is TRBV27, the J call TRBJ2-1; 10 positions agree with TRBD2. With V trimmed by 6 bases and J by 4 bases, 9 bases remained unmatched. The germline V gene has CDR1 MNHEY and CDR2 SMNVEV (reference sequence). This CDR3 contains 16 residues. CDR3 DNA sequence: TGTGCCAGCAGCCCTCGGGGACTAGCGCCGTACAATGAGCAGTTCTTC. It translates to CASSPRGLAPYNEQFF.

V usage is TRBV5-6 and J usage is TRBJ2-2, with 10 bases fitting TRBD2. CDR3 length: 14 residues. With V trimmed by 2 bases and J by 9 bases, 4 bases remained unmatched. Per the germline V gene, CDR1 is SGHDT and CDR2 is YYEEEE. CDR3 protein: CASSFLAGDRELFF. The CDR3 nucleotides read TGTGCCAGCAGCTTCCTAGCGGGGGATCGGGAGCTGTTTTTT.

This clonotype was seen a handful of times. The CDR3 DNA sequence: TGTGCCAGCACTCCACGGGGGGGCAGGGGTGAGAGCACTGAAGCTTTCTTT. Protein sequence: CASTPRGGRGESTEAFF. The chain uses TRBV6-5 and TRBJ1-1; tentatively, D is TRBD1 (6 bases). Trimming shortened V by 7 bases and J by 4 bases, and 25 bases separated the two germline ends. Germline V gives CDR1 MNHEY, CDR2 SVGAGI. CDR3 length equals 17 residues.

V and J are TRBV5-7 and TRBJ1-4, with D perhaps matching TRBD1 (5 bases). TRBV5-7 is filed as an ORF, its function uncertain. V was clipped by 4 bases and J by 0 bases, with 16 bases between them. The CDR3 consists of 17 residues. CDR3 coding DNA: TGTGCCAGCAGCCCAGTCTTTGGGGACGCAACTAATGAAAAACTGTTTTTT. Residues: CASSPVFGDATNEKLFF.

The DNA for the CDR3 is TGTGCCAGCAGTTGGACTAGCGGAGACTACAATGAGCAGTTCTTC. This encodes CASSWTSGDYNEQFF. The genes are TRBV2 and TRBJ2-1, with 10 bases fitting TRBD2. The J segment lost 3 bases and the V segment lost 5 bases, leaving 4 bases of the junction unmatched. Germline CDR1 and CDR2: SNHLY and FYNNEI. CDR3 length: 15 amino acids.

The V call is TRBV4-2, the J call TRBJ2-5; D is perhaps TRBD2 (5 bases). This CDR3 is built from 16 residues. Germline CDR1 reads LGHNA; CDR2 reads YNFKEQ. Trimming took off 4 bases at V and 5 bases at J, with 20 bases between the two ends. DNA of the CDR3: TGTGCCAGCAGCCGCCCAACCCAGCTAGCCGGGGAGACCCAGTACTTC. As protein: CASSRPTQLAGETQYF.

The chain recombines TRBV5-6 with TRBJ1-4; D is unclear. Germline CDR1 and CDR2: SGHDT and YYEEEE. V lost 5 bases and J 9 bases, leaving 17 bases between the germline ends. The CDR3 is 14 residues long. For the CDR3, the DNA is TGTGCCAGCAGAAAGGTCACGGGTCCGAAAAAACTGTTTTTT. It encodes CASRKVTGPKKLFF. Looking up the rest from reference TRBV5-6 and TRBJ1-4 gives the full variable domain: DAGVTQSPTHLIKTRGQQVTLRCSPKSGHDTVSWYQQALGQGPQFIFQYYEEEERQRGNFPDRFSGHQFPNYSSELNVNALLLGDSALYLCASRKVTGPKKLFFGSGTQLSVL.

This chain uses TRBV11-3 with TRBJ2-2; 7 bases match TRBD1. The ends lost 4 bases at V and 7 bases at J; junction bases unmatched: 12. This CDR3 spans 16 amino acids. CDR1 SGHNT and CDR2 YENEEA come from the germline V gene. The chain's CDR3 is CASSSGTGEPRGELFF. For the CDR3, the DNA is TGTGCCAGCAGCTCCGGAACAGGGGAACCTCGCGGGGAGCTGTTTTTT.

This clonotype was seen more than once but under ten times. The rearrangement joins TRBV5-3 to TRBJ2-2; D is uncertain. TRBV5-3 is an ORF, and what it does is uncertain. This CDR3 spans 10 amino acids. V was clipped by 10 bases and J by 7 bases, with 8 bases between them. CDR3 loop: CAPLHGELFF. The CDR3 DNA reads as TGTGCCCCGCTTCACGGGGAGCTGTTTTTT.

A few counts support this clonotype. The rearrangement links TRBV7-9 to TRBJ2-4; possibly TRBD1 or TRBD2 for D (6 bases each). This CDR3 has 15 residues. The V end lost 5 bases, the J end lost 3 bases, and 14 bases lay between the germline ends. The V gene's germline CDR1 is SEHNR and CDR2 FQNEAQ (reference sequence). The CDR3 DNA is TGTGCCAGCAGCATCCCTGAGGGGGGCAAAAACATTCAGTACTTC. Translated: CASSIPEGGKNIQYF. The full variable domain, rest sourced from reference TRBV7-9 and TRBJ2-4, is DTGVSQNPRHKITKRGQNVTFRCDPISEHNRLYWYRQTLGQGPEFLTYFQNEAQLEKSRLLSDRFSAERPKGSFSTLEIQRTEQGDSAMYLCASSIPEGGKNIQYFGAGTRLSVL.

About this clonotype itself: This clone may be a read error of a much larger clone one base away. V usage is TRBV20-1 and J usage is TRBJ2-1, with TRBD2 matching over 7 bases. V lost 6 bases and J lost 5; bases outside the gene matches: 19. The CDR3 runs 17 residues. Germline V gives CDR1 DFQATT, CDR2 SNEGSKA (reference sequence). Written as DNA, the CDR3 is TGCAGTGCACGGGACCAAGTCGGGGGGTTCCCGAACAATGAGCAGTTCTTC. Protein sequence: CSARDQVGGFPNNEQFF.

For this clonotype: This clone may be a read error of a much larger clone one base away. This chain joins TRBV5-6 and TRBJ2-1, with 7 bases matching TRBD1. Unmatched junction bases numbered 5, after V lost 2 bases and J lost 0 bases. This CDR3 region has 16 residues. Per germline, CDR1 SGHDT and CDR2 YYEEEE. CDR3 in DNA: TGTGCCAGCAGCTTCCCGACAGGGAGCTCCTACAATGAGCAGTTCTTC. Its protein is CASSFPTGSSYNEQFF. Supplemented by reference TRBV5-6 and TRBJ2-1, the full variable domain reads DAGVTQSPTHLIKTRGQQVTLRCSPKSGHDTVSWYQQALGQGPQFIFQYYEEEERQRGNFPDRFSGHQFPNYSSELNVNALLLGDSALYLCASSFPTGSSYNEQFFGPGTRLTVL.

This chain connects TRBV4-1 to TRBJ2-1; 14 bases are a match to TRBD2. CDR3 length equals 19 residues. The germline V gene has CDR1 MGHRA and CDR2 YSYEKL. V gave up 0 bases and J gave up 5 bases; unmatched junction bases: 9. This CDR3 is CASSQEGTSGGFYNNEQFF. The CDR3 DNA is TGCGCCAGCAGCCAAGAGGGGACTAGCGGGGGATTTTACAACAATGAGCAGTTCTTC.